The rows below give T cell receptor beta chains drawn from one sample of a study of T cell responses to AZD1222 COVID-19 vaccine. Using immunoSEQ multiplex PCR, the repertoire was profiled, and TCRdb retains in-frame clones only, with some absent. The sample holds 150,000 to 200,000 clones, under 95% seen once. Sequenced material: peripheral blood, taken 28 days after the second AZD1222 dose. Every receptor here comes from an adult who received the AZD1222 COVID-19 vaccine. CDR3s include the opening cysteine and the closing phenylalanine or tryptophan. The D gene is left open where the match is weak. Clone sizes are given selectively: once, few, many, or a class where the clone is expanded.

abundance,d_gene,v_gene,j_gene,CDR3nt,CDR3aa
.,.,TRBV11-3,TRBJ1-5,TGTGCTAGCCGGCGGGGGGAATGCAATCAGCCCCAGCATTTT,CASRRGECNQPQHF
.,.,TRBV5-8,TRBJ1-2,TGTGCCAGCAGCTTCCGGTCCCGCGGTGGCTACACCTTC,CASSFRSRGGYTF
.,.,TRBV12-3/TRBV12-4,TRBJ1-5,TGTGCCAGCAGACCTGACTTGAGGCATTTT,CASRPDLRHF
.,TRBD1,TRBV28,TRBJ2-1,TGTGCCAGCAGGGAGACAGGGAGCTCCTACAATGAGCAGTTCTTC,CASRETGSSYNEQFF
.,.,TRBV4-1,TRBJ1-5,TGCGCCAGCAGCCAGGTGGGCGGAGAGCCCCAGCATTTT,CASSQVGGEPQHF
.,.,TRBV5-1,TRBJ1-4,TGCGCCAGCAGCAAATCCGCAACTAATGAAAAACTGTTTTTT,CASSKSATNEKLFF
.,TRBD1,TRBV7-2,TRBJ2-2,TGTGCCAGCAGTAGATCCTCGGGACAGCTTAGGTCCGGGGAGCTGTTTTTT,CASSRSSGQLRSGELFF
.,.,TRBV28,TRBJ2-5,TGTGCCAGCAGTTTAGACGGCGTCAGCGGATACCAAGAGACCCAGTACTTC,CASSLDGVSGYQETQYF
.,TRBD1,TRBV6-5,TRBJ1-2,TGTGCCAGCAGTTACGAGACAGGGGGTAATGGCTACACCTTC,CASSYETGGNGYTF
.,TRBD2,TRBV7-8,TRBJ2-5,TGTGCCAGCAGCTTAGGTACCCTAGCGGGAGTGGAAGAGACCCAGTACTTC,CASSLGTLAGVEETQYF
.,.,TRBV9,TRBJ1-3,TGTGCCAGCAGCGTAGGGGTCGTAGGGTCCGCCGGAAACACCATATATTTT,CASSVGVVGSAGNTIYF
.,.,TRBV18,TRBJ2-6,TGTGCCAGCTCAGCCGCCTCTGGGGCCAACGTCCTGACTTTC,CASSAASGANVLTF
.,TRBD1,TRBV5-1,TRBJ1-2,TGCGCCAGCAGCAAAAGTCCCGGGACAGGTGGGGGGTACTATGGCTACACCTTC,CASSKSPGTGGGYYGYTF
.,TRBD1,TRBV5-1,TRBJ1-4,TGCGCCAGCAGCTTGGCCGGTGGACAGGGGAATGAAAAACTGTTTTTT,CASSLAGGQGNEKLFF
few,TRBD1,TRBV6-5,TRBJ2-7,TGTGCCAGCAGTTTCGGGACAGGGCAATCCTACGAGCAGTACTTC,CASSFGTGQSYEQYF
.,.,TRBV6-5,TRBJ2-1,TGTGCCAGCTCAAGCGGTAGCTCCTACAATGAGCAGTTCTTC,CASSSGSSYNEQFF
.,.,TRBV28,TRBJ1-2,TGTGCCAGCAGTTTCCCGCTAAACTATGGCTACACCTTC,CASSFPLNYGYTF
.,.,TRBV6-6,TRBJ2-7,TGTGCCAGCAGTTACTCGAGCGAGGACTACCACTACGAGCAGTACTTC,CASSYSSEDYHYEQYF
.,.,TRBV29-1,TRBJ2-7,TGCAGCGCGGATGGGGGGCCTAACGAGCAGTACTTC,CSADGGPNEQYF
.,TRBD2,TRBV7-2,TRBJ2-3,TGTGCCAGCAGCTTAGTGGGGGGGTCTGCAGATACGCAGTATTTT,CASSLVGGSADTQYF
.,TRBD1,TRBV3-1/TRBV3-2,TRBJ1-1,TGTGCCAGCAGCCAACCCCGTGGGGACAGGGCGAACACTGAAGCTTTCTTT,CASSQPRGDRANTEAFF
.,.,TRBV5-5,TRBJ2-5,TGTGCCAGCAGCAAAGCCTTAAGGTACCAAGAGACCCAGTACTTC,CASSKALRYQETQYF
.,.,TRBV28,TRBJ1-6,TGTGCCAGCGATTCGGATGGGGATCGATCACCCCTCCACTTT,CASDSDGDRSPLHF
.,.,TRBV12-1,TRBJ2-3,TGTGCCAGCAGCTTTGGGACTAGCGGGAGCTTAATAGATACGCAGTATTTT,CASSFGTSGSLIDTQYF
.,.,TRBV4-2,TRBJ2-2,TGTGCCAGCAGCCAGGCCCCCACTGGACCACTGACCGGGGAGCTGTTTTTT,CASSQAPTGPLTGELFF
.,TRBD1,TRBV5-8,TRBJ1-2,TGTGCCAGCAGCGGACAGGGAGGCCCTTTCCTAGCTAACTATGGCTACACCTTC,CASSGQGGPFLANYGYTF
.,TRBD2,TRBV7-9,TRBJ2-5,TGTGCCAGCAGCCCAACCTGGGGGGGGAAACAGGAAGAGACCCAGTACTTC,CASSPTWGGKQEETQYF
.,TRBD2,TRBV5-1,TRBJ2-1,TGCGCCAGCAGCTCCGGGACTAGCGGGCTTTCCTACAATGAGCAGTTCTTC,CASSSGTSGLSYNEQFF
once,.,TRBV7-2,TRBJ2-2,TGTGCCAGCAGCTTAGTTAGCTTGAACACCGGGGAGCTGTTTTTT,CASSLVSLNTGELFF
.,TRBD1,TRBV15,TRBJ1-2,TGTGCCACCAGCAGAGACGACAGGGTAGGAGGCTACACCTTC,CATSRDDRVGGYTF
.,.,TRBV5-5,TRBJ1-2,TGTGCCAGCAGCATCCTGGACACTTATGGCTACACCTTC,CASSILDTYGYTF
.,.,TRBV6-5,TRBJ1-5,TGTGCCAGTACGAGGGGTTACCAGCCCCAGCATTTT,CASTRGYQPQHF
once,TRBD2,TRBV29-1,TRBJ2-1,TGCAGCGTTGAACTACTAGCGGGCCACAATGAGCAGTTCTTC,CSVELLAGHNEQFF
.,.,TRBV11-2,TRBJ1-2,TGTGCCAGCAGCCCCCTCCCTAGCAGTGGCGATGGCTACACCTTC,CASSPLPSSGDGYTF
.,.,TRBV5-6,TRBJ1-2,TGTGCCAGCAGCCCCGACGGCTTACATTATGGCTACACCTTC,CASSPDGLHYGYTF
.,TRBD2,TRBV2,TRBJ2-2,TGTGCCAGCAGGGGGAATAGCGGGGGCACCGGGGAGCTGTTTTTT,CASRGNSGGTGELFF
.,TRBD2,TRBV27,TRBJ2-3,TGTGCCAGCAGCCAGAGACTAGCGGGGGCAGATACGCAGTATTTT,CASSQRLAGADTQYF
.,.,TRBV18,TRBJ1-4,TGTGCCAGCTCACAGGGGCTGGGAGAAAAACTGTTTTTT,CASSQGLGEKLFF
.,TRBD1,TRBV14,TRBJ1-1,TGTGCCAGCAGCCAAAATGACAGGGGAAGGAACACTGAAGCTTTCTTT,CASSQNDRGRNTEAFF
once,.,TRBV7-3,TRBJ2-3,TGTGCCAGCAGCTTAAGCGGGGTAACAGATACGCAGTATTTT,CASSLSGVTDTQYF
.,.,TRBV6-5,TRBJ2-6,TGTGCCAGCGCAGGCTCTGGGGCCAACGTCCTGACTTTC,CASAGSGANVLTF
once,.,TRBV27,TRBJ2-1,TGTGCCAGCAGTTCGGGACGGGGCTCCTACAATGAGCAGTTCTTC,CASSSGRGSYNEQFF
.,TRBD2,TRBV5-1,TRBJ2-2,TGCGCCAGCAGCCCCCGGGGGGTAGGCACCGGGGAGCTGTTTTTT,CASSPRGVGTGELFF
.,TRBD2,TRBV6-4,TRBJ2-7,TGTGCCAGCAGTGACGTGGGAGGGGTCGGCGAGCAGTACTTC,CASSDVGGVGEQYF
.,.,TRBV27,TRBJ1-1,TGTGCCAGCAGTTTTGTTGCGAACACTGAAGCTTTCTTT,CASSFVANTEAFF
.,.,TRBV6-2/TRBV6-3,TRBJ2-3,TGTGCCAGCAGTCTTCAGCGACCGGATATCACAGATACGCAGTATTTT,CASSLQRPDITDTQYF
.,.,TRBV15,TRBJ2-3,TGTGCCACCAGCATTTCCCGGGACATCAGCACAGATACGCAGTATTTT,CATSISRDISTDTQYF
.,.,TRBV5-6,TRBJ1-2,TGTGCCAGCAGCTTGAGGGTCCTCGGCTACACCTTC,CASSLRVLGYTF
.,TRBD1,TRBV5-1,TRBJ2-7,TGCGCCAGCAGCTTACAGGGGTCTTCGTACGAGCAGTACTTC,CASSLQGSSYEQYF
few,.,TRBV4-1,TRBJ2-7,TGCGCCAGCAGCCAACTGGCCCGCTCCTACGAGCAGTACTTC,CASSQLARSYEQYF
.,TRBD1,TRBV7-9,TRBJ2-7,TGTGCCAGCAGCGACCCGGCCGGGACAGGGAATTACGAGCAGTACTTC,CASSDPAGTGNYEQYF
.,.,TRBV28,TRBJ1-1,TGTGCCAGCATCCCGGGACATAACACTGAAGCTTTCTTT,CASIPGHNTEAFF
.,TRBD2,TRBV5-1,TRBJ2-7,TGCGCCAGCAGCTTGACTAGCGGGAGGGAATGGAATGCCTACGAGCAGTACTTC,CASSLTSGREWNAYEQYF
.,.,TRBV6-2/TRBV6-3,TRBJ2-1,TGTGCCAGCAGTTCCGAGGGGTACTCCTACAATGAGCAGTTCTTC,CASSSEGYSYNEQFF